These 12 T cell receptor beta chains share one sample of origin, sequenced in a study of CD8+CD57+ T cells in acquired aplastic anemia. Researchers used genomic DNA as the template to profile TCR beta VDJ and CDR3. TCRdb re-called the reads with MiXCR, one entry per CDR3 protein. Found here are hundreds of thousands of distinct CDR3 sequences, roughly 82% of them singletons; the top ten hold 35% to 50%. For sequencing, patients were chosen who had shown expansion of CD8+CD57+ cells by flow cytometry. Material: sorted CD4+, CD8+, or CD8+CD57+ T cells (not recorded which) from PBMCs. The receptors were sampled from a human donor with aplastic anemia.

As regards this clonotype: Since no conserved phenylalanine or tryptophan closes the CDR3, a read error is the likely cause. The limits of the CDR3 on the DNA are not certain, so only TCRdb's listed CDR3 is given. V usage is TRBV2 and J usage is TRBJ1-5. Germline assignment: CDR1 SNHLY and CDR2 FYNNEI. The CDR3 has 15 residues if both end residues are counted. The chain's CDR3 is CASSDGDLHEQFQDL.

This sequence joins TRBV9 and TRBJ2-1; D is possibly TRBD1 (6 bases). Germline CDR1 is SGDLS and CDR2 is YYNGEE. This CDR3 has 15 amino acids. V lost 4 bases, J lost 14 bases, and 25 bases lay in between. The CDR3 protein is CASSFHPDGTRSEFF. CDR3 nucleotides: TGTGCCAGCAGCTTTCATCCAGACGGGACAAGATCGGAGTTCTTC.

The chain couples TRBV7-2 to TRBJ2-1; 10 nucleotides match TRBD1. Germline V gene data show CDR1 as SGHTA and CDR2 as FQGNSA. The CDR3 loop spans 16 amino acids. J lost 14 bases, V lost 3 bases, and 16 bases had no gene match. The CDR3 spells CASSLTGGADCGYKFF. CDR3 sequence (DNA): TGTGCCAGCAGCTTGACAGGGGGCGCCGACTGTGGCTACAAGTTCTTC.

The rearrangement links TRBV7-8 to TRBJ2-7, with D uncertain. V lost 0 bases and J lost 4, with 22 bases in between. The germline gives CDR1 SGHVS, CDR2 FQNEAQ. The CDR3 consists of 18 residues. The CDR3 spells CASSLAPDGTAHSYEQYV. The CDR3 DNA follows: TGTGCCAGCAGCTTAGCGCCAGACGGCACAGCGCATTCTTACGAGCAGTACGTC.

The gene calls are TRBV7-8 and TRBJ2-3; D could derive from TRBD1 or TRBD2 (6 bases each). The V end lost 8 bases, the J end lost 14 bases, and 23 bases lay between the germline ends. This CDR3 is 13 amino acids long. Germline CDR1 and CDR2: SGHVS and FQNEAQ. The CDR3 nucleotides are TGTGCCAGCGGCTACGGGGGCAGTGACGCGCCGTATTTT. This encodes CASGYGGSDAPYF.

The chain combines TRBV29-1 with TRBJ1-1; D remains unclear. The CDR3 contains 12 residues. V lost 3 bases and J 1 base, leaving 6 bases between the germline ends. CDR1 SQVTM and CDR2 ANQGSEA come from the germline V gene. CDR3 residues: CSVEGGNTEAFF. The CDR3 nucleotides are TGCAGCGTTGAGGGAGGGAACACTGAAGCTTTCTTT.

CDR3 nucleotides: TGTGGCTGCGGGTTACGTGCAGATACGCAGTATTTT. Residues: CGCGLRADTQYF. The V call is TRBV2, the J call TRBJ2-3, with D tentatively TRBD2 (5 bases). Per the germline V gene, CDR1 is SNHLY and CDR2 is FYNNEI. The CDR3 has 12 residues.

As for this clonotype: It is unclear where the CDR3 begins or ends on the DNA, so no DNA is shown, and the CDR3 is as TCRdb lists it. The rearrangement uses TRBV7-3 and TRBJ2-1. CDR1 and CDR2 (germline): SGHTA, FQGTGA. Ends included, the CDR3 has 14 residues. CDR3 in amino acids: CASSVQDDEQFFGF.

Of note for this clonotype: The missing conserved phenylalanine or tryptophan at the end of this CDR3 makes a read error likely. The DNA is omitted, as the CDR3 cannot be located on it reliably, and the CDR3 follows TCRdb's listing. This chain connects TRBV9 to TRBJ2-3; the table's D call, TRBD1, has no DNA check behind it. Looked up from germline, CDR1 is SGDLS and CDR2 is YYNGEE. The CDR3 has 13 residues if both end residues are counted. CDR3 sequence: CASSYDLTENTEV.

With regard to this clonotype: Without the conserved terminal phenylalanine or tryptophan, this CDR3 likely stems from a read error. The DNA is omitted, as the CDR3 cannot be located on it reliably, and the CDR3 follows TCRdb's listing. The chain carries TRBV7-9 and TRBJ2-1; the D segment call TRBD1 is taken from the table without a DNA check. The germline V gene has CDR1 SEHNR and CDR2 FQNEAQ (reference sequence). The length of the CDR3 is 13 amino acids, counting both ends. The CDR3 is CASSPMQDRVYEQ.

This clonotype appeared a single time. J is TRBJ2-6 and V is TRBV7-3; 9 bases line up with TRBD1. CDR1 SGHTA and CDR2 FQGTGA come from the germline V gene. The CDR3 totals 16 residues. V trimming: 4 bases; J trimming: 2 bases; junction bases outside the gene matches: 3. CDR3 in amino acids: CASSSRDRAGANVLTF. The DNA of the CDR3 is TGTGCCAGCAGCTCCCGGGACAGGGCTGGGGCCAACGTCCTGACTTTC.

The rearrangement links TRBV2 to TRBJ2-1; D is undetermined. V lost 5 bases and J 6 bases, leaving 14 bases between the germline ends. This CDR3 comprises 14 residues. Germline CDR1 SNHLY, CDR2 FYNNEI. This CDR3 reads CASSFVHGPNEQFF. The CDR3 nucleotides are TGTGCCAGCAGTTTCGTACACGGTCCCAATGAGCAGTTCTTC.